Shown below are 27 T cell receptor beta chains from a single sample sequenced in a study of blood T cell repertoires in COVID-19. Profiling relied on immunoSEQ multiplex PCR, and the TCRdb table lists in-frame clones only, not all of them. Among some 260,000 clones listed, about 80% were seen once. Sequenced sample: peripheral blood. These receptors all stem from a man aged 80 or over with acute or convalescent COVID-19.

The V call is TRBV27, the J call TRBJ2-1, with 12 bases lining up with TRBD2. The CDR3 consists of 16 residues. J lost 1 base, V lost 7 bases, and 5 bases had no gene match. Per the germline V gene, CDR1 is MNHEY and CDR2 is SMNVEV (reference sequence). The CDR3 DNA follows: TGTGCCAGCAACTCACTAGCGGGAGGATCCTACAATGAGCAGTTCTTC. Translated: CASNSLAGGSYNEQFF.

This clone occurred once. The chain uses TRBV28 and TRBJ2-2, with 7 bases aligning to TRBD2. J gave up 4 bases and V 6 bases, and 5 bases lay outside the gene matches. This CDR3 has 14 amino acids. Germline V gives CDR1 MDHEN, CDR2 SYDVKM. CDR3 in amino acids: CASRWGGRTGELFF. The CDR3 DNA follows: TGTGCCAGCAGATGGGGGGGACGCACCGGGGAGCTGTTTTTT.

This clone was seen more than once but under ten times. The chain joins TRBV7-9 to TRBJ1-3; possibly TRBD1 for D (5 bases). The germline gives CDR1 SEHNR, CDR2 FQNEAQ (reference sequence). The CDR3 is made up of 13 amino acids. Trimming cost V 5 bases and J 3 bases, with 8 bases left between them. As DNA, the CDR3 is TGTGCCAGCAGCCCCGACAGTGGAAACACCATATATTTT. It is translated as CASSPDSGNTIYF.

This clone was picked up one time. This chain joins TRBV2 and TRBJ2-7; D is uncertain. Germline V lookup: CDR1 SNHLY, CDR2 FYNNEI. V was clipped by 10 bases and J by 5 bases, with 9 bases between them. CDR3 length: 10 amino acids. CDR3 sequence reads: CATARHEQYF. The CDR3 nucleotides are TGTGCCACCGCGCGCCACGAGCAGTACTTC.

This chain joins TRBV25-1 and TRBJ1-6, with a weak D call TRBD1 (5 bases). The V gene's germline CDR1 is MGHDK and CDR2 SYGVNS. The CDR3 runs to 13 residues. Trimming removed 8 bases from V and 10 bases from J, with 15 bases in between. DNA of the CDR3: TGTGCCAGCCGGTGGGGGGATTTATCACCCCTCCACTTT. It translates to CASRWGDLSPLHF.

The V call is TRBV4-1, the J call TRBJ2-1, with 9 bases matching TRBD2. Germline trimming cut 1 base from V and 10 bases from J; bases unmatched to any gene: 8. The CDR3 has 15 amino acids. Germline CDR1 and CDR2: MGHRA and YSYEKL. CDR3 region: CASSQGASGEREQFF. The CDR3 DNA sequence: TGCGCCAGCAGCCAAGGGGCTAGCGGGGAAAGGGAGCAGTTCTTC.

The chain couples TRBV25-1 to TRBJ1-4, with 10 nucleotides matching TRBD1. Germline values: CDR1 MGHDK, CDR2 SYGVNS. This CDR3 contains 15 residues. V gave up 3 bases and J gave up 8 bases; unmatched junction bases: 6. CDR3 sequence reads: CASSDPAGQGEKLFF. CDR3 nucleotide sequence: TGTGCCAGCAGTGATCCCGCGGGACAGGGGGAAAAACTGTTTTTT.

The CDR3 sequence: CASRQSGTKNTGELFF. In DNA, the CDR3 is TGTGCCAGCAGACAATCCGGGACAAAGAACACCGGGGAGCTGTTTTTT. The chain uses TRBV5-4 and TRBJ2-2, with a possible D match to TRBD1 (6 bases). Per germline, CDR1 SGHNT and CDR2 YYREEE (reference sequence). The length of the CDR3 is 16 residues. The V gene lost 5 bases and the J gene lost 1 base, with 15 bases spanning the gap.

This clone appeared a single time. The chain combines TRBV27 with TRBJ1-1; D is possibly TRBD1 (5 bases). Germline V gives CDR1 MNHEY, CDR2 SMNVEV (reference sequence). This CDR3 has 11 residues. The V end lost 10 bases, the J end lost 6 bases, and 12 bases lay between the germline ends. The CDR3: CATGPRPEAFF. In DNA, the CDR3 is TGTGCCACAGGGCCTAGACCTGAAGCTTTCTTT.

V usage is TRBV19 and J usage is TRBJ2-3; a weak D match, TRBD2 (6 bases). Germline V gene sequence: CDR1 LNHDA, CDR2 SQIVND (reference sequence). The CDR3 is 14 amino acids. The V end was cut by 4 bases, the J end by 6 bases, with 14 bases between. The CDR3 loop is CASSTQGGLDTQYF. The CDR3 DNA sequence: TGTGCCAGTAGTACGCAGGGAGGTCTGGATACGCAGTATTTT.

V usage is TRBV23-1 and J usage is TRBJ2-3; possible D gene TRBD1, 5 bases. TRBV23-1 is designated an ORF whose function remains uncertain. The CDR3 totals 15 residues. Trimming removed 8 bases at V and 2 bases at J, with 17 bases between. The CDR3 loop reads CASPPQTAPTDTQYF. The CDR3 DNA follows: TGCGCCAGCCCCCCGCAGACAGCTCCCACAGATACGCAGTATTTT.

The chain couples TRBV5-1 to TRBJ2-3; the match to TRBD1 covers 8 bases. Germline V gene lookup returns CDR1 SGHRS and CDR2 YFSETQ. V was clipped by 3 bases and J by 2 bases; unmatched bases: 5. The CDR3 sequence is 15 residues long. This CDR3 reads CASSSTGDNTDTQYF. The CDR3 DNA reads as TGCGCCAGCAGCTCGACAGGGGACAACACAGATACGCAGTATTTT.

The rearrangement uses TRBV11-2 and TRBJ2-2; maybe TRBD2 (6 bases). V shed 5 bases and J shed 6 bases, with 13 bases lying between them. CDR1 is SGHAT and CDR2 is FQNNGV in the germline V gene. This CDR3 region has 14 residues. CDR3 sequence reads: CASSPWAGPGELFF. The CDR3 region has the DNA TGTGCCAGCAGCCCGTGGGCGGGGCCCGGGGAGCTGTTTTTT. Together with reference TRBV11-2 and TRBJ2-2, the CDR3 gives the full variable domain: EAGVAQSPRYKIIEKRQSVAFWCNPISGHATLYWYQQILGQGPKLLIQFQNNGVVDDSQLPKDRFSAERLKGVDSTLKIQPAKLEDSAVYLCASSPWAGPGELFFGEGSRLTVL.

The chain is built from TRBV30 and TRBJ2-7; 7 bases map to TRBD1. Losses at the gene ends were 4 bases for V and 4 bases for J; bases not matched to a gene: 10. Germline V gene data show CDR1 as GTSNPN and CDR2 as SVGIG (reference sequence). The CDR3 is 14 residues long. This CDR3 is CAWTGGNFAYEQYF. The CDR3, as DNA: TGTGCCTGGACAGGGGGAAACTTCGCTTACGAGCAGTACTTC. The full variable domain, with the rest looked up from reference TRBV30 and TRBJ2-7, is SQTIHQWPATLVQPVGSPLSLECTVEGTSNPNLYWYRQAAGRGLQLLFYSVGIGQISSEVPQNLSASRPQDRQFILSSKKLLLSDSGFYLCAWTGGNFAYEQYFGPGTRLTVT.

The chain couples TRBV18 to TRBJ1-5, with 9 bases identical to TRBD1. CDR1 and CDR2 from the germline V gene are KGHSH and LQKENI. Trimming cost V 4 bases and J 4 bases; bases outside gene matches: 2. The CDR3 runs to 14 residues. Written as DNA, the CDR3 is TGTGCCAGCTCACGGGACAGGGAAAATCAGCCCCAGCATTTT. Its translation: CASSRDRENQPQHF. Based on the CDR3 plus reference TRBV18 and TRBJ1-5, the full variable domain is NAGVMQNPRHLVRRRGQEARLRCSPMKGHSHVYWYRQLPEEGLKFMVYLQKENIIDESGMPKERFSAEFPKEGPSILRIQQVVRGDSAAYFCASSRDRENQPQHFGDGTRLSIL.

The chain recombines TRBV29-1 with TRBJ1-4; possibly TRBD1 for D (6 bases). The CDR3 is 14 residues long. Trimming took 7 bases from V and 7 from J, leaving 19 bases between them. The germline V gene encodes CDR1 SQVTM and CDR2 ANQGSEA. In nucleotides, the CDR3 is TGCAGCGCCTACGCGGGGGGGGCACGTGAAAAACTGTTTTTT. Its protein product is CSAYAGGAREKLFF.

CDR3 sequence reads: CASSLGLPAKNIQYF. As DNA, the CDR3 is TGTGCCAGCAGCTTAGGACTTCCAGCCAAAAACATTCAGTACTTC. The J gene is TRBJ2-4, the V gene TRBV13; no definite D call. The CDR3 has 15 residues. V was clipped by 0 bases and J by 0 bases, with 6 bases between them. Germline CDR1 is PRHDT and CDR2 is FYEKMQ (reference sequence).

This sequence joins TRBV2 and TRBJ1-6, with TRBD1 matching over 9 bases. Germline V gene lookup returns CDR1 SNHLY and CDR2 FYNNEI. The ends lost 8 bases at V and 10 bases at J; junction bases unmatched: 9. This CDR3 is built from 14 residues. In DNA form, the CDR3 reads TGTGCCAGCGAGGGGGACAGGGTTACCTCACCCCTCCACTTT. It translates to CASEGDRVTSPLHF.

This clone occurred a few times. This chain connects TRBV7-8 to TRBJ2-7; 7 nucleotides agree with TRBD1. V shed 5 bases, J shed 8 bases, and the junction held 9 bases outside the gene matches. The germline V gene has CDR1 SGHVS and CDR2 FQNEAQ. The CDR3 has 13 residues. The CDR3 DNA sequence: TGTGCCAGCAGCGGAAGGACAGGAGGCAAGCAGTACTTC. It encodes CASSGRTGGKQYF. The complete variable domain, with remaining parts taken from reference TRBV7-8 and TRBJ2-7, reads GAGVSQSPRYKVAKRGQDVALRCDPISGHVSLFWYQQALGQGPEFLTYFQNEAQLDKSGLPSDRFFAERPEGSVSTLKIQRTQQEDSAVYLCASSGRTGGKQYFGPGTRLTVT.

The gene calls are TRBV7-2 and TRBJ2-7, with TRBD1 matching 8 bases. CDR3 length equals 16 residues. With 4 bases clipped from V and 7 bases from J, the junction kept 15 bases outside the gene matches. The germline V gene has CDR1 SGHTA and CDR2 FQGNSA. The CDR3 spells CASSSGTGPFGPEQYF. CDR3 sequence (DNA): TGTGCCAGCAGCTCCGGGACAGGACCCTTCGGCCCGGAGCAGTACTTC. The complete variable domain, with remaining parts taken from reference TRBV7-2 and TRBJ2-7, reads GAGVSQSPSNKVTEKGKDVELRCDPISGHTALYWYRQSLGQGLEFLIYFQGNSAPDKSGLPSDRFSAERTGGSVSTLTIQRTQQEDSAVYLCASSSGTGPFGPEQYFGPGTRLTVT.

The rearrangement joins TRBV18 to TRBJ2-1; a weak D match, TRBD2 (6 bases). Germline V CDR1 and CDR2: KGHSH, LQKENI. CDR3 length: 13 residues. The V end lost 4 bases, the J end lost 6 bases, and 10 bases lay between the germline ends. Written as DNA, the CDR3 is TGTGCCAGCTCACTCCAGGGACTCAATGAGCAGTTCTTC. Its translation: CASSLQGLNEQFF.

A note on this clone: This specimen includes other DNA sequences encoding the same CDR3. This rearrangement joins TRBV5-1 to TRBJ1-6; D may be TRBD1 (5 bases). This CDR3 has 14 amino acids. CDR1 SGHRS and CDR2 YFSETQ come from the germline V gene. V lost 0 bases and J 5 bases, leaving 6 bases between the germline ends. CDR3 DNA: TGCGCCAGCAGCTTGGGCAGGGATAATTCACCCCTCCACTTT. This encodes CASSLGRDNSPLHF.

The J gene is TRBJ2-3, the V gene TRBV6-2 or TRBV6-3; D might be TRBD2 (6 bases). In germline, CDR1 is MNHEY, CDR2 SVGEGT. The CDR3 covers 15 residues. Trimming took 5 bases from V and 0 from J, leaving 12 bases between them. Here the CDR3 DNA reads TGTGCCAGCAGTAGGTCTGCGGGGAGCACAGATACGCAGTATTTT. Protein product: CASSRSAGSTDTQYF.

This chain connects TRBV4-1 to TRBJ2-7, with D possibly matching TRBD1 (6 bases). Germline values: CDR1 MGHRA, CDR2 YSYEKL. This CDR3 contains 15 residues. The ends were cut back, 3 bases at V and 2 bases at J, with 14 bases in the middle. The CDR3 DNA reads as TGCGCCAGCAGCCATACATTGGGGGCTACCTACGAGCAGTACTTC. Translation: CASSHTLGATYEQYF.

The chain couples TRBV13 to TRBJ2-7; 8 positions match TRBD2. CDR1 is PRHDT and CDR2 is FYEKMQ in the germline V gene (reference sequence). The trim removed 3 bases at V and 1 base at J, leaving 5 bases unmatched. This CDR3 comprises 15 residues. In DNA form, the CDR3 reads TGTGCCAGCAGCTTCGGGCGGGAGGATTCCTACGAGCAGTACTTC. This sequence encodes CASSFGREDSYEQYF.

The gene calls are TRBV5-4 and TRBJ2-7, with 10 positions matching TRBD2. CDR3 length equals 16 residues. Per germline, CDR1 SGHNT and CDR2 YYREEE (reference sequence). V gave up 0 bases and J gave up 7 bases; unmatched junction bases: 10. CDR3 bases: TGTGCCAGCAGCTTGGCGGGGACTAGCGTCGAGGGGGAGCAGTACTTC. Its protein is CASSLAGTSVEGEQYF.

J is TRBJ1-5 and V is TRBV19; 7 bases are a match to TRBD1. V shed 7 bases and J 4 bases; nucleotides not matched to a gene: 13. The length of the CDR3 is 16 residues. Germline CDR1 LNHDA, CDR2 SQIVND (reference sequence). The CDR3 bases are TGTGCCAGTACTTTTACGGGACAGACACTAAATCAGCCCCAGCATTTT. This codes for CASTFTGQTLNQPQHF.